Given below is one TCR beta chain in context. Its antigen is unknown. This sample is drawn from a study of T cell responses to AZD1222 COVID-19 vaccine. Study-level results: Baseline seropositivity characterized only a handful of AZD1222 recipients. Nearly half of spike-specific TCRs reportedly target variant regions that are unmutated in the B.1.351 and B.1.1.7 variants. Females outnumbered males among donors, who were mostly white British; clonal diversity was possibly underestimated.

The protocol was immunoSEQ multiplex PCR, while the TCRdb copy is restricted to in-frame clones and leaves out a portion. Of more than 150,000 clones listed, around 90% are singletons. CDR3 length: 15 amino acids. V lost 2 bases to trimming and J lost 7 bases, with 18 bases between them. Germline V gene data show CDR1 as LGHDT and CDR2 as YNNKEL (reference sequence). The receptor's source is an adult who received the AZD1222 COVID-19 vaccine. V gene TRBV3-1 (or the pseudogene TRBV3-2) combines with J gene TRBJ2-7; no firm D call. Here the sequenced sample was peripheral blood, taken 28 days after the second AZD1222 dose. As DNA, the CDR3 is TGTGCCAGCAGCCAAACTGGAGACTTCCATAGGGAGCAGTACTTC. Translated, it gives CASSQTGDFHREQYF.